The entry that follows covers one T cell receptor beta chain sequence. CDR1 and CDR2 from the germline V gene are SGHTA and FQGNSA. The J segment lost 2 bases and the V segment lost 7 bases, leaving 5 bases of the junction unmatched. The CDR3 is 15 amino acids. The sample originates from a study of Ad26.COV2.S vaccination and SARS-CoV-2 variants. Using immunoSEQ multiplex PCR, the repertoire was profiled, and TCRdb retains in-frame clones only, with some absent. The table has approximately 340,000 clones, 92% seen once. The material was peripheral blood, obtained after recovery from COVID-19. This TCR was sampled from a human donor who had recovered from COVID-19. The V gene is TRBV7-2, the J gene TRBJ1-4; 9 bases align to TRBD1. The CDR3 nucleotides are TGTGCCAGCAAACAGGGGGCTTTGACTAATGAAAAACTGTTTTTT. This codes for CASKQGALTNEKLFF.